The 17 T cell receptor beta chains below come from one sample, sequenced in a study of blood T cell repertoires in COVID-19. This table comes from immunoSEQ multiplex PCR, and its TCRdb copy is limited to in-frame clones, with some not included. The sample consists of about 150,000 clones, about 87% of them appearing once. The sample consisted of peripheral blood. These receptor sequences come from a man aged 50 or older who had recovered from COVID-19.

In this sample, this clone turned up once. V is TRBV10-3 and J is TRBJ1-1, with a possible D match to TRBD1 (5 bases). There are 12 residues in the CDR3. The germline gives CDR1 ENHRY, CDR2 SYGVKD. The ends were cut back, 8 bases at V and 5 bases at J, with 12 bases in the middle. The CDR3 sequence: CAISTGGTEAFF. CDR3 sequence (DNA): TGTGCCATCTCGACGGGGGGGACTGAAGCTTTCTTT.

The chain joins TRBV19 to TRBJ1-2, with a possible D match to TRBD1 (6 bases). V gave up 5 bases and J gave up 5 bases, with 9 bases separating them. Germline lookup yields CDR1 LNHDA and CDR2 SQIVND (reference sequence). The CDR3 sequence is 12 residues long. CDR3 amino acids: CASSYRDYGYTF. The CDR3 DNA follows: TGTGCCAGTAGTTACAGGGATTATGGCTACACCTTC.

The J gene is TRBJ2-3, the V gene TRBV5-5; 8 bases match TRBD2. After removal of 0 bases from V and 1 base from J, the junction contained 10 bases not matched to a gene. CDR1 and CDR2 from the germline V gene are SGHKS and YYEKEE (reference sequence). The CDR3 totals 18 residues. The CDR3 DNA reads TGTGCCAGCAGCTTGGAGGGTCGAGCGGGGGTGGGCACAGATACGCAGTATTTT. It specifies CASSLEGRAGVGTDTQYF.

This clone appeared once. The chain carries TRBV29-1 and TRBJ2-1, with D possibly being TRBD1 (5 bases). The ends were cut back, 8 bases at V and 8 bases at J, with 16 bases in the middle. The germline V gene encodes CDR1 SQVTM and CDR2 ANQGSEA. The CDR3 has 12 residues. CDR3 nucleotides: TGCAGCCTTCAGGGAAATAGGGATGAGCAGTTCTTC. It is translated as CSLQGNRDEQFF.

This chain joins TRBV5-5 and TRBJ2-6; 7 bases agree with TRBD1. This CDR3 comprises 15 residues. After removal of 2 bases from V and 2 bases from J, the junction contained 1 base not matched to a gene. CDR1 and CDR2 from the germline V gene are SGHKS and YYEKEE (reference sequence). CDR3 sequence reads: CASSFQGAGANVLTF. CDR3 in DNA: TGTGCCAGCAGCTTTCAGGGGGCTGGGGCCAACGTCCTGACTTTC.

This sequence joins TRBV10-2 and TRBJ1-2, with no clear D. Germline V gives CDR1 WSHSY, CDR2 SAAADI. The V end was cut by 0 bases, the J end by 5 bases, with 16 bases between. The CDR3 spans 16 residues. The DNA for the CDR3 is TGCGCCAGCAGTGAGTCGAGGTCCGCCTTTGGGTATGGCTACACCTTC. The encoded protein is CASSESRSAFGYGYTF.

This clone was observed a few times. This sequence joins TRBV3-1 (or the pseudogene TRBV3-2) and TRBJ1-1; D is perhaps TRBD1 (5 bases). V was pared by 1 base and J by 3 bases, with 9 bases between. Germline V gives CDR1 LGHDT, CDR2 YNNKEL (reference sequence). This CDR3 is 14 amino acids long. CDR3 sequence: CASSQGTLYTEAFF. CDR3 DNA sequence: TGTGCCAGCAGCCAAGGGACATTATACACTGAAGCTTTCTTT.

V usage is TRBV29-1 and J usage is TRBJ2-2; 7 bases match TRBD2. The CDR3 extends over 16 amino acids. Germline CDR1 is SQVTM and CDR2 is ANQGSEA. Trimming removed 2 bases from V and 4 bases from J; junction bases left unmatched: 10. CDR3 coding DNA: TGCAGCGTTGAACCGATGGGAGGGAGAAGCACCGGGGAGCTGTTTTTT. Translation gives CSVEPMGGRSTGELFF.

The chain uses TRBV7-6 and TRBJ2-1, with 13 bases that match TRBD2. Looked up from germline, CDR1 is SGHVS and CDR2 is FNYEAQ. Trimming took 5 bases from V and 7 from J; bases not matched to a gene: 11. The CDR3 length is 17 residues. As DNA, the CDR3 is TGTGCCAGCAGCCGGACCCGACTAGCGGGGGGAATTAATGAGCAGTTCTTC. Its protein product is CASSRTRLAGGINEQFF.

The J gene is TRBJ2-2, the V gene TRBV19, with D hard to call. The V gene lost 9 bases and the J gene lost 1 base, with 12 bases spanning the gap. The CDR3 runs 14 residues. In germline, CDR1 is LNHDA, CDR2 SQIVND (reference sequence). The CDR3 is CASTPRQNTGELFF. DNA of the CDR3: TGTGCCAGCACTCCCAGACAGAACACCGGGGAGCTGTTTTTT.

This clone appeared a few times. The V gene is TRBV19, the J gene TRBJ1-5; TRBD1 agrees at 10 bases. The J segment lost 6 bases and the V segment lost 6 bases, leaving 2 bases of the junction unmatched. The CDR3 loop spans 13 amino acids. The germline V gene encodes CDR1 LNHDA and CDR2 SQIVND (reference sequence). For the CDR3, the DNA is TGTGCCAGTAGGACAGGGGGCGGTCAGCCCCAGCATTTT. Translation gives CASRTGGGQPQHF.

This clone was seen once. The chain combines TRBV7-8 with TRBJ2-3; 7 bases match TRBD2. The CDR3 is made up of 13 amino acids. CDR1 and CDR2 from the germline V gene are SGHVS and FQNEAQ. The V and J ends lost 10 bases and 0 bases, in that order; junction bases with no gene match: 4. CDR3 sequence: CATGRGSTDTQYF. The CDR3 nucleotides read TGTGCCACAGGGCGGGGGAGCACAGATACGCAGTATTTT.

The V and J genes are TRBV11-3 and TRBJ2-5; D is perhaps TRBD2 (5 bases). V was shortened by 0 bases and J by 2 bases, with 16 bases between the two germline ends. Germline lookup yields CDR1 SGHNT and CDR2 YENEEA. The CDR3 consists of 17 residues. The CDR3 bases are TGTGCCAGCAGCTTAGATCGGGCTAGCTCCATACAAGAGACCCAGTACTTC. It specifies CASSLDRASSIQETQYF.

This clone is a singleton in its sample. The J gene is TRBJ2-5, the V gene TRBV28; 9 nucleotides line up with TRBD2. There are 13 residues in the CDR3. Germline assignment: CDR1 MDHEN and CDR2 SYDVKM. Trimming took 6 bases from V and 7 from J; bases not matched to a gene: 6. The CDR3 protein is CASSSGGRGTQYF. CDR3 coding DNA: TGTGCCAGCAGCAGCGGGGGGAGAGGGACCCAGTACTTC.

The chain is built from TRBV6-5 and TRBJ1-6; D unresolved. The germline CDR1 and CDR2 sequences are MNHEY and SVGAGI. The V end lost 2 bases, the J end lost 3 bases, and 5 bases lay between the germline ends. The CDR3 contains 14 residues. The CDR3 reads CASSYPGYNSPLHF. The CDR3 DNA sequence: TGTGCCAGCAGTTACCCCGGCTATAATTCACCCCTCCACTTT.

The chain has TRBV5-6 and TRBJ2-5; no clear D gene. V dropped 0 bases and J dropped 4 bases, with 13 bases sitting between them. Looked up from germline, CDR1 is SGHDT and CDR2 is YYEEEE. The CDR3 loop spans 15 amino acids. As DNA, the CDR3 is TGTGCCAGCAGCTTGGGGGCCCCTGGGCCAGAGACCCAGTACTTC. This encodes CASSLGAPGPETQYF. Filled out from reference TRBV5-6 and TRBJ2-5, the complete variable domain reads DAGVTQSPTHLIKTRGQQVTLRCSPKSGHDTVSWYQQALGQGPQFIFQYYEEEERQRGNFPDRFSGHQFPNYSSELNVNALLLGDSALYLCASSLGAPGPETQYFGPGTRLLVL.

The chain has TRBV7-2 and TRBJ2-7; weak D call: TRBD2 (7 bases). Trimming removed 7 bases from V and 3 bases from J, with 16 bases in between. CDR3 length: 14 residues. Germline V gene data show CDR1 as SGHTA and CDR2 as FQGNSA. The CDR3 coding sequence is TGTGCCAGCACAAGGGGGGGATTGGACTACGAGCAGTACTTC. Translated, it gives CASTRGGLDYEQYF.